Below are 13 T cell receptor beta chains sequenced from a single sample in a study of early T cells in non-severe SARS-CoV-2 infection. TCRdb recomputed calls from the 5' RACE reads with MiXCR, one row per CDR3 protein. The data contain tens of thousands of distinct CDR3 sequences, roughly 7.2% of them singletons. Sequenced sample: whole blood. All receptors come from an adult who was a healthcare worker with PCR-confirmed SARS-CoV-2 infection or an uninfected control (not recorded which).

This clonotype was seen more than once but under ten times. The CDR3 DNA sequence: TGTGCCAGCAGCCCGACAGGGGTGAACACTGAAGCTTTCTTT. It encodes CASSPTGVNTEAFF. The chain has TRBV7-3 and TRBJ1-1; 8 nucleotides line up with TRBD1. The V gene end was trimmed by 5 bases and the J gene end by 0 bases; junction bases not matched to a gene: 2. Germline assignment: CDR1 SGHTA and CDR2 FQGTGA. The length of the CDR3 is 14 residues.

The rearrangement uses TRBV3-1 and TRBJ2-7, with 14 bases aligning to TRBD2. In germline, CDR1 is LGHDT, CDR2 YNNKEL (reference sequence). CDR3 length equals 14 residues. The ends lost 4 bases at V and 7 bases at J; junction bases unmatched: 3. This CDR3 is CASSPGLAGGEQYF. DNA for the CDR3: TGTGCCAGCAGCCCCGGACTAGCGGGAGGTGAGCAGTACTTC.

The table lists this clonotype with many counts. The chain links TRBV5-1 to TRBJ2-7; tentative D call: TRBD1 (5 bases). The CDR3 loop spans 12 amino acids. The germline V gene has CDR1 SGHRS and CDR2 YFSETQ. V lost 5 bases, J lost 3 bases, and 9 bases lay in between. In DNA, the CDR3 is TGCGCCAGCAGAGATAGGGGCTACGAGCAGTACTTC. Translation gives CASRDRGYEQYF.

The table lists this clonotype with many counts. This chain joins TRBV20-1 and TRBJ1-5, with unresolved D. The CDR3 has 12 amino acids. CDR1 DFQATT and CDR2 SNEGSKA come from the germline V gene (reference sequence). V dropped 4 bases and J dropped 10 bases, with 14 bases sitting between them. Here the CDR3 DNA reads TGCAGTGCTATCCGAGACACCGACCCCCAGCATTTT. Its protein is CSAIRDTDPQHF.

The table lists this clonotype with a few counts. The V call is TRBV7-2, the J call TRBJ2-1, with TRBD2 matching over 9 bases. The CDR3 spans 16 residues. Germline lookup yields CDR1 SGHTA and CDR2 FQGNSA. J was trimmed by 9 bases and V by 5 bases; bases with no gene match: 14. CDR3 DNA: TGTGCCAGCAGCCCATACCTTAGCGGGAGCGTTGGTGAGCAGTTCTTC. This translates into CASSPYLSGSVGEQFF.

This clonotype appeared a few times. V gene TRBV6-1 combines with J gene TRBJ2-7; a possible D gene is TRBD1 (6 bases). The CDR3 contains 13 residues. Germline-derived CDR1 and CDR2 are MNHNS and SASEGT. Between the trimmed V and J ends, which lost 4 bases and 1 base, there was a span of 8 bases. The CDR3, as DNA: TGTGCCAGCAGTGTACAGGGATCCTACGAGCAGTACTTC. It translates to CASSVQGSYEQYF.

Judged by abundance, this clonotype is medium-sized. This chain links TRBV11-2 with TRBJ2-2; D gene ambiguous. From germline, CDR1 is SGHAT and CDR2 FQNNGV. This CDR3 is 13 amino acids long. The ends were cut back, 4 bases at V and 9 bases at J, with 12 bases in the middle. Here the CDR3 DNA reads TGTGCCAGCAGCTCCCCTTCCTCTCGGGAGCTGTTTTTT. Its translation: CASSSPSSRELFF.

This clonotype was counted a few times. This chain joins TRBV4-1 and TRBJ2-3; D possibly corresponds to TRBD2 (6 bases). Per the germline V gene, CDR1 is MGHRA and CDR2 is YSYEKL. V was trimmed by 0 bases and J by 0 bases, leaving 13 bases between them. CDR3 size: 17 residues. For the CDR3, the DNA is TGCGCCAGCAGCCAAGATCGGAGCGGGCTTAGCACAGATACGCAGTATTTT. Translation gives CASSQDRSGLSTDTQYF.

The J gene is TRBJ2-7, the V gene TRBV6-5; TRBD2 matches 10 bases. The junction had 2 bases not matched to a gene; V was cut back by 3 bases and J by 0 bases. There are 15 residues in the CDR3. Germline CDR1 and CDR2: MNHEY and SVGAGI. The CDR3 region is CASSYGLAASYEQYF. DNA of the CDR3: TGTGCCAGCAGTTATGGACTAGCGGCCTCCTACGAGCAGTACTTC.

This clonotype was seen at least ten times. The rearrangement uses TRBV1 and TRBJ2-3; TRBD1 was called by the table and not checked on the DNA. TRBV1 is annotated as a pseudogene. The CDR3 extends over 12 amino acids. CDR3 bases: TGCACCAGCAGCCCCAACGGGGGTGTGCAGTATTTT. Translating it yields CTSSPNGGVQYF.

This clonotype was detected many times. CDR3 bases: TGTGCCAGCAGCCAAGAGGCCGGGCAGGGGGCTGGCAATCAGCCCCAGCATTTT. Protein product: CASSQEAGQGAGNQPQHF. V usage is TRBV3-1 and J usage is TRBJ1-5, with 8 positions matching TRBD1. CDR3 size: 18 residues. Looked up from germline, CDR1 is LGHDT and CDR2 is YNNKEL (reference sequence). With 0 bases clipped from V and 2 bases from J, the junction kept 9 bases outside the gene matches.

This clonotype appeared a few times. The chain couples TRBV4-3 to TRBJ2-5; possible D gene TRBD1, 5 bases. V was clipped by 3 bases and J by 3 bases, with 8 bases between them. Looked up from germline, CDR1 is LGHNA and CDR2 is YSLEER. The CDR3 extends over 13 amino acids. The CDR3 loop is CASSQGREETQYF. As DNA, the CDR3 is TGCGCCAGCAGCCAGGGCAGGGAAGAGACCCAGTACTTC.

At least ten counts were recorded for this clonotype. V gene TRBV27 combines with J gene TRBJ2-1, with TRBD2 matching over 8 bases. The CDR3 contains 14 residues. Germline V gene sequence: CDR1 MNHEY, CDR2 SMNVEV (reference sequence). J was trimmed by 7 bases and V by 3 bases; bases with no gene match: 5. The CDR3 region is CASSFVGRGNEQFF. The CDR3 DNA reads TGTGCCAGCAGTTTTGTCGGGAGGGGGAATGAGCAGTTCTTC.